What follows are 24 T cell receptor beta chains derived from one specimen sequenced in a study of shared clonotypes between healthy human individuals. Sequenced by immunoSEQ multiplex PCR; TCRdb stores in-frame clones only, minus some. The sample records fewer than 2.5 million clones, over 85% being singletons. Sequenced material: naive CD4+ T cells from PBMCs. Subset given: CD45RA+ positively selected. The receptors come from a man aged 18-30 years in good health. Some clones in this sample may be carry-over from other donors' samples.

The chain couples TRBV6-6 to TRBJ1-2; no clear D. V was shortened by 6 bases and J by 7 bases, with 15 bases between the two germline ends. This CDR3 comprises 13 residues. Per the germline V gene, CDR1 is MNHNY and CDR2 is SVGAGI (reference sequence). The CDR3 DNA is TGTGCCAGCAGATTCCTCTCTGATTTTGGCTACACCTTC. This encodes CASRFLSDFGYTF.

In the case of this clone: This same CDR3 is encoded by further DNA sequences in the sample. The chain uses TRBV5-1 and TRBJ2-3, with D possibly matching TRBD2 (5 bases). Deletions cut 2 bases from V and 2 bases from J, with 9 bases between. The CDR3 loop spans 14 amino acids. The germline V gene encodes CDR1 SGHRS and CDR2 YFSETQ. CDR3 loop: CASSFEGFTDTQYF. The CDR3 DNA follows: TGCGCCAGCAGCTTTGAGGGATTCACAGATACGCAGTATTTT.

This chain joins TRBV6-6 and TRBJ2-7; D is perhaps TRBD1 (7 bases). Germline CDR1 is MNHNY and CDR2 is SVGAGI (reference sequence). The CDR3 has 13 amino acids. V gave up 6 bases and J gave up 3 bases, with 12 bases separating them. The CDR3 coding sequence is TGTGCCAGCAGGCAGGGGGACTTCTACGAGCAGTACTTC. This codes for CASRQGDFYEQYF.

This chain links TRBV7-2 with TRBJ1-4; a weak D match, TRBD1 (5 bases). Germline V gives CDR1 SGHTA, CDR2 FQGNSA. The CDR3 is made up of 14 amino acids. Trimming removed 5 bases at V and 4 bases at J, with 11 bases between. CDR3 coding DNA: TGTGCCAGCAGCCCGAGGGGACTTAATGAAAAACTGTTTTTT. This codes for CASSPRGLNEKLFF.

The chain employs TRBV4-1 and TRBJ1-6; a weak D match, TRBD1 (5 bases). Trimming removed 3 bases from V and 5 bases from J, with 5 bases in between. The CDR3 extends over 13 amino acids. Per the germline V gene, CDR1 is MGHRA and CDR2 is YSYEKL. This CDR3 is CASSQGDNSPLHF. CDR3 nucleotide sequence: TGCGCCAGCAGCCAGGGGGATAATTCACCCCTCCACTTT.

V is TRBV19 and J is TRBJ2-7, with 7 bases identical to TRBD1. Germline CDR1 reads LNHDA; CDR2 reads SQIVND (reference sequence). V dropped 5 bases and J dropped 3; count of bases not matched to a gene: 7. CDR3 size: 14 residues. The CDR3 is CASSDRVPGYEQYF. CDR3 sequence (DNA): TGTGCCAGTAGTGACAGGGTCCCGGGCTACGAGCAGTACTTC.

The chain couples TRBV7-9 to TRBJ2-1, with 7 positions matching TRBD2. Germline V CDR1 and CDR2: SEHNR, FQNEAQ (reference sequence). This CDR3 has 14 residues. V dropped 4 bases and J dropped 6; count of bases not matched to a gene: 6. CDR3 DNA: TGTGCCAGCAGCTCGCCGTGGACTAGCAATGAGCAGTTCTTC. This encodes CASSSPWTSNEQFF.

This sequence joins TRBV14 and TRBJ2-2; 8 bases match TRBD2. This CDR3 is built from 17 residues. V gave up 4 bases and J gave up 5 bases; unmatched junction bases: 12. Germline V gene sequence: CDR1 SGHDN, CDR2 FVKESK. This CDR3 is CASSPRLGSGTTGELFF. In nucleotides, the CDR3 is TGTGCCAGCAGCCCCCGTTTAGGTAGCGGGACTACCGGGGAGCTGTTTTTT.

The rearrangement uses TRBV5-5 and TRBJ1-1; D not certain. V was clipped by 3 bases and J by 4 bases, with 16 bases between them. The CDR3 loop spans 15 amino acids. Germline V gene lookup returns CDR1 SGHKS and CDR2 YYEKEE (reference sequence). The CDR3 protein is CASSSGGVVRTEAFF. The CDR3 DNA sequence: TGTGCCAGCAGCTCCGGAGGTGTGGTGCGCACTGAAGCTTTCTTT.

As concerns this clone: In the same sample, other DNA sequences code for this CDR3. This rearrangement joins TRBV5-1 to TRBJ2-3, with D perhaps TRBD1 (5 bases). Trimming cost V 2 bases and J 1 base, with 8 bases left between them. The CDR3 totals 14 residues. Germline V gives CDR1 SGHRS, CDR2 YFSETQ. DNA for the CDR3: TGCGCCAGCAGCTTCACAGGTGGCACAGATACGCAGTATTTT. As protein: CASSFTGGTDTQYF.

In nucleotides, the CDR3 is TGTGCCAGCAGCGTAGCCGGACAGGCTGAGACCCAGTACTTC. Translating gives CASSVAGQAETQYF. The chain employs TRBV9 and TRBJ2-5, with 7 bases that match TRBD1. Germline CDR1 is SGDLS and CDR2 is YYNGEE. V was pared by 0 bases and J by 5 bases, with 4 bases of the junction left unmatched. CDR3 length equals 14 residues. Full variable domain (outside the CDR3, taken from reference TRBV9 and TRBJ2-5): DSGVTQTPKHLITATGQRVTLRCSPRSGDLSVYWYQQSLDQGLQFLIQYYNGEERAKGNILERFSAQQFPDLHSELNLSSLELGDSALYFCASSVAGQAETQYFGPGTRLLVL.

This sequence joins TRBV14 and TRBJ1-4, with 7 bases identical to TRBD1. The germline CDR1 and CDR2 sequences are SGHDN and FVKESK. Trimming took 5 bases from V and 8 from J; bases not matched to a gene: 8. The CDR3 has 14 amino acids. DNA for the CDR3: TGTGCCAGCAGCTCCGGGACAGAACTCGAAAAACTGTTTTTT. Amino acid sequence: CASSSGTELEKLFF.

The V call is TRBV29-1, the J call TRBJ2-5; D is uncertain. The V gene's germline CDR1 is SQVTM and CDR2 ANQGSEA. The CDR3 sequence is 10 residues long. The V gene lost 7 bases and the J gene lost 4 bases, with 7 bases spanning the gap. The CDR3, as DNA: TGCAGCGCGTCAATAGAGACCCAGTACTTC. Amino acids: CSASIETQYF.

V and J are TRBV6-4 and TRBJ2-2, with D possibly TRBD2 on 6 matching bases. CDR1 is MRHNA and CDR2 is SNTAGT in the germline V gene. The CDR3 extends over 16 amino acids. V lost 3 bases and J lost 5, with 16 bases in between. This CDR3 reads CASSEGLPAVTGELFF. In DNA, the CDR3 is TGTGCCAGCAGTGAGGGACTTCCGGCGGTAACCGGGGAGCTGTTTTTT.

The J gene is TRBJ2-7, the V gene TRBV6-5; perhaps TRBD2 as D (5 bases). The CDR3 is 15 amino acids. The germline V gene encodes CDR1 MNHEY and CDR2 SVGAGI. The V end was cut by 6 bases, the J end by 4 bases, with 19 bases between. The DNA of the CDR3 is TGTGCCAGCAGCCCTCGGGATCCGGTAAGGTACGAGCAGTACTTC. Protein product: CASSPRDPVRYEQYF.

The CDR3 DNA follows: TGTGCCAGCAGCGCCCGCGACGGGCGTTATGGCTACACCTTC. Translated, it gives CASSARDGRYGYTF. This chain uses TRBV5-6 with TRBJ1-2, with D hard to call. From germline, CDR1 is SGHDT and CDR2 YYEEEE. V lost 4 bases, J lost 5 bases, and 15 bases lay in between. This CDR3 region has 14 residues. The full variable domain, its missing parts supplied by reference TRBV5-6 and TRBJ1-2, is DAGVTQSPTHLIKTRGQQVTLRCSPKSGHDTVSWYQQALGQGPQFIFQYYEEEERQRGNFPDRFSGHQFPNYSSELNVNALLLGDSALYLCASSARDGRYGYTFGSGTRLTVV.

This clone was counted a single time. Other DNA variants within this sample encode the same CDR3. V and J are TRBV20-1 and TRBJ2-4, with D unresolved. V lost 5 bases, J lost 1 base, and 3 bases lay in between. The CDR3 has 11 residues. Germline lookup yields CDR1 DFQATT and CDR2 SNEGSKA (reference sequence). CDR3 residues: CSAGAKNIQYF. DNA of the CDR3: TGCAGTGCTGGGGCCAAAAACATTCAGTACTTC.

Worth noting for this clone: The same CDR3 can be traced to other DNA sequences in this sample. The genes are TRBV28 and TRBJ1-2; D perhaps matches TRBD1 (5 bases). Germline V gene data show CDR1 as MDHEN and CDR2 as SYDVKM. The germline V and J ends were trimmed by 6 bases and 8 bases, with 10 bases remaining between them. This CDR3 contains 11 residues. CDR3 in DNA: TGTGCCAGCAGGACAGTGGACGGCTACACCTTC. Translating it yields CASRTVDGYTF.

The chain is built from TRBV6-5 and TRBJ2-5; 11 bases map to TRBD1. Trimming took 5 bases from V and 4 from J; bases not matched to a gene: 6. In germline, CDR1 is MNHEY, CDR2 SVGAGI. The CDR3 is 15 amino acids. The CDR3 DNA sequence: TGTGCCAGCAGTACGGACAGGGGGCGAGGAGAGACCCAGTACTTC. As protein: CASSTDRGRGETQYF.

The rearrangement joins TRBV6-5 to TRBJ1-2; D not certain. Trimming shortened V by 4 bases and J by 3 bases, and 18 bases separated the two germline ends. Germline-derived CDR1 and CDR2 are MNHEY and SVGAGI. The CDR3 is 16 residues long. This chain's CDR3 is CASSSYSLRAYYGYTF. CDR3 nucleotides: TGTGCCAGCAGTTCTTACTCTTTAAGGGCCTACTATGGCTACACCTTC.

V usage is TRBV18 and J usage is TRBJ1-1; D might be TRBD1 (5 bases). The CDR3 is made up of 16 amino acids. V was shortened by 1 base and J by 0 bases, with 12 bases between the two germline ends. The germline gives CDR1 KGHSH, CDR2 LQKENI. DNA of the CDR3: TGTGCCAGCTCACCACTCGACAGTAGCCTGAACACTGAAGCTTTCTTT. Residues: CASSPLDSSLNTEAFF.

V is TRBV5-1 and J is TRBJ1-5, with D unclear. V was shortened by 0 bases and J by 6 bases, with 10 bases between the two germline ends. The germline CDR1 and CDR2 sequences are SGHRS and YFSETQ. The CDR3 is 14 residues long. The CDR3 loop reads CASSLEGFGQPQHF. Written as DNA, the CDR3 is TGCGCCAGCAGCTTGGAAGGGTTCGGTCAGCCCCAGCATTTT.

The CDR3 sequence is CASSQGGGSTEQFF. CDR3 bases: TGTGCCAGTAGTCAAGGGGGCGGCTCCACTGAGCAGTTCTTC. The V and J genes are TRBV19 and TRBJ2-1, with 7 bases aligning to TRBD1. CDR1 and CDR2 from the germline V gene are LNHDA and SQIVND (reference sequence). Unmatched junction bases numbered 10, after V lost 5 bases and J lost 9 bases. This CDR3 contains 14 residues.

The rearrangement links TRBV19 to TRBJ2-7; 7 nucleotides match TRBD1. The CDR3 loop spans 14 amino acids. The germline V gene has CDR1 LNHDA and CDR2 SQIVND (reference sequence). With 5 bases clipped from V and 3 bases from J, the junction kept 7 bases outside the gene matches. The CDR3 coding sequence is TGTGCCAGTAGTCCGGACAGGTGGCACTACGAGCAGTACTTC. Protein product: CASSPDRWHYEQYF.